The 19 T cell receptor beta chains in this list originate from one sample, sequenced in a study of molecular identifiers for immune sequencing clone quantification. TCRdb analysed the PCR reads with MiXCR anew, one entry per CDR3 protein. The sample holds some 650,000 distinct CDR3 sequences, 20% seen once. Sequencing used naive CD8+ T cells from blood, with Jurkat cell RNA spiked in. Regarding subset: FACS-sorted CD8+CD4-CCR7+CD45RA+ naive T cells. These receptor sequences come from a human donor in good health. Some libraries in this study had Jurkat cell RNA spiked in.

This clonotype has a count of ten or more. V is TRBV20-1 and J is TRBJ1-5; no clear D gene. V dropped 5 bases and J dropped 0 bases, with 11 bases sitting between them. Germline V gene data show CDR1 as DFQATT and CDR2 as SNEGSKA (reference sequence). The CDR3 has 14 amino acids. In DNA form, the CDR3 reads TGCAGTGCTGGGCCGGGAAATAGCAATCAGCCCCAGCATTTT. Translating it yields CSAGPGNSNQPQHF.

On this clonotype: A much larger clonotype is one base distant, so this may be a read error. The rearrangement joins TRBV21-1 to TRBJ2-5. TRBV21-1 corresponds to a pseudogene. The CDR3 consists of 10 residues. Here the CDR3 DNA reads TGTGCCAGCAACAAAGAGACCCAGTACTTC. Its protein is CASNKETQYF.

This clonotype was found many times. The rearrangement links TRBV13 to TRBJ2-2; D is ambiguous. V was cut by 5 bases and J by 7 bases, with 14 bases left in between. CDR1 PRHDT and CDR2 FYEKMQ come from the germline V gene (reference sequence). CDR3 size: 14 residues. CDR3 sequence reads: CASSHYYAGGELFF. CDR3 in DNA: TGTGCCAGCAGCCACTACTACGCCGGCGGGGAGCTGTTTTTT.

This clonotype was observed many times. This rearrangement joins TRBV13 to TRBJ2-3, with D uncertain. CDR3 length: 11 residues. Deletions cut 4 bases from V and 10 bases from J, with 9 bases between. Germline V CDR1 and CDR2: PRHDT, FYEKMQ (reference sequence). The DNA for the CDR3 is TGTGCCAGCAGCTCGCTTGGTGCGCAGTATTTT. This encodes CASSSLGAQYF. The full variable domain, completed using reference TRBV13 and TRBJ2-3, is AAGVIQSPRHLIKEKRETATLKCYPIPRHDTVYWYQQGPGQDPQFLISFYEKMQSDKGSIPDRFSAQQFSDYHSELNMSSLELGDSALYFCASSSLGAQYFGPGTRLTVL.

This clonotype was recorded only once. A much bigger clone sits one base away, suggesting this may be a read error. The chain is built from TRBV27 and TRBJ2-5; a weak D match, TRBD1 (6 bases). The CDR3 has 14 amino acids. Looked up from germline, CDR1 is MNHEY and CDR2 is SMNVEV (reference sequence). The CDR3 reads CAGSLLGASETQYF. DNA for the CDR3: TGTGCCGGCAGTTTATTGGGGGCCTCAGAGACCCAGTACTTC.

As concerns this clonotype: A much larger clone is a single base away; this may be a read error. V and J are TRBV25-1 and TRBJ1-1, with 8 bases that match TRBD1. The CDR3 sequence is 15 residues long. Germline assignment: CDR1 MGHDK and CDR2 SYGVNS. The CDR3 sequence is CTSSVDREMNTEAFF. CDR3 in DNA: TGTACCAGCAGTGTGGACAGGGAAATGAACACTGAAGCTTTCTTT.

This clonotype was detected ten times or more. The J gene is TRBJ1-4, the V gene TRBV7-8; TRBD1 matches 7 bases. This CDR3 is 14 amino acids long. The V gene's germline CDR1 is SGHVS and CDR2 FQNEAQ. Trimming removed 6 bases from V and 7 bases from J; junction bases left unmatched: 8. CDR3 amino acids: CASSSGTVFEKLFF. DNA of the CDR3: TGTGCCAGCAGTTCCGGGACAGTTTTTGAAAAACTGTTTTTT. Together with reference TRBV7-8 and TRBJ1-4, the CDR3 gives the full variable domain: GAGVSQSPRYKVAKRGQDVALRCDPISGHVSLFWYQQALGQGPEFLTYFQNEAQLDKSGLPSDRFFAERPEGSVSTLKIQRTQQEDSAVYLCASSSGTVFEKLFFGSGTQLSVL.

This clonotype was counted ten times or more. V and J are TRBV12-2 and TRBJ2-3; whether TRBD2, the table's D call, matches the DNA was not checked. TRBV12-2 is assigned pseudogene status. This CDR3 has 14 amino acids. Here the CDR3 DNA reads TGTGCAAGTCGCCAGCGGGAGGGTACAGATACGCAGTATTTT. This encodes CASRQREGTDTQYF.

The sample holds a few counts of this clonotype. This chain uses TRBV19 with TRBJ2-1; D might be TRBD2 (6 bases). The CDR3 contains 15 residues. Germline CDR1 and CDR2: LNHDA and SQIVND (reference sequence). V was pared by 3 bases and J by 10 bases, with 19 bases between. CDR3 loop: CASSIPGLGREEQFF. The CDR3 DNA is TGTGCCAGTAGTATCCCGGGACTGGGTCGAGAGGAGCAGTTCTTC.

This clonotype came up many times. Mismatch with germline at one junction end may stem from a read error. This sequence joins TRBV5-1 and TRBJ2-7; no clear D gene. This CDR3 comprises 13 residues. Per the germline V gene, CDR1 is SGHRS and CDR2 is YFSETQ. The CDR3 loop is CASSLEGILEWNF. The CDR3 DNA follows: TGCGCCAGCAGCTTGGAAGGGATTCTAGAATGGAACTTC.

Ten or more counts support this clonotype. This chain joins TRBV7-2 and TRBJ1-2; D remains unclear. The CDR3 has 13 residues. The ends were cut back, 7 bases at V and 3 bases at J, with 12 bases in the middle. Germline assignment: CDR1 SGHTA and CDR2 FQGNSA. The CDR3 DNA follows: TGTGCCAGCAACCAGAGGAGGGACTATGGCTACACCTTC. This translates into CASNQRRDYGYTF.

The CDR3 spells CASSWATGSTDTQYF. Here the CDR3 DNA reads TGTGCCAGCAGTTGGGCGACAGGGAGCACAGATACGCAGTATTTT. The chain links TRBV27 to TRBJ2-3; the match to TRBD1 covers 7 bases. Germline V gene sequence: CDR1 MNHEY, CDR2 SMNVEV (reference sequence). The CDR3 totals 15 residues. The V segment lost 4 bases and the J segment 0 bases; nucleotides outside the gene matches: 4.

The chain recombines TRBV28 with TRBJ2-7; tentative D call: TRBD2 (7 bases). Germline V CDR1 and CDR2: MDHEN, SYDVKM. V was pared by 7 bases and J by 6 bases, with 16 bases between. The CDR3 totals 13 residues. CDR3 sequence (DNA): TGTGCCAGCAATTTGGGTGGGGGGGCCGAGCAGTACTTC. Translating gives CASNLGGGAEQYF.

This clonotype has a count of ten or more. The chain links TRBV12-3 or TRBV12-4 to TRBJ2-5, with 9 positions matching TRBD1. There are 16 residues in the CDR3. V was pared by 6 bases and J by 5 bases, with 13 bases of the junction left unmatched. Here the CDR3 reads CASSPTGTGFNETQYF. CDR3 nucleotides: TGTGCCAGCAGCCCAACCGGGACAGGGTTTAATGAGACCCAGTACTTC.

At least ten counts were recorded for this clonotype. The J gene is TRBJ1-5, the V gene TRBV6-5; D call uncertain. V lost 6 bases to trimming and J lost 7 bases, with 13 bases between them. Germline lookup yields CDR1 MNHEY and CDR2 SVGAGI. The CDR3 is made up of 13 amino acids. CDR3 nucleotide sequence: TGTGCCAGCAGCTCCGGGATACGACAGCCCCAGCATTTT. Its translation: CASSSGIRQPQHF.

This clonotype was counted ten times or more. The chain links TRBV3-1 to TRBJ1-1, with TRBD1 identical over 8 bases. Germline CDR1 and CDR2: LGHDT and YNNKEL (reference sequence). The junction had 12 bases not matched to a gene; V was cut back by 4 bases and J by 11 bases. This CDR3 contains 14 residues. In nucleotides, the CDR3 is TGTGCCAGCAGCCCGGAGACAGGGGTTTCGGAGGCTTTCTTT. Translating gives CASSPETGVSEAFF.

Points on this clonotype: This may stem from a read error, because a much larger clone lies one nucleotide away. The CDR3 region is CASKTGLAGYRETQYF. CDR3 coding DNA: TGTGCCAGCAAAACGGGACTAGCGGGATATCGAGAGACCCAGTACTTC. The chain recombines TRBV7-9 with TRBJ2-5, with TRBD2 matching over 13 bases. The junction had 9 bases not matched to a gene; V was cut back by 7 bases and J by 4 bases. The CDR3 extends over 16 amino acids. The germline V gene has CDR1 SEHNR and CDR2 FQNEAQ (reference sequence).

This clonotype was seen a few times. The CDR3 spells CASSQVFPGQAYNEQFF. The DNA for the CDR3 is TGCGCCAGCAGCCAAGTCTTCCCGGGACAGGCCTACAATGAGCAGTTCTTC. The chain recombines TRBV4-1 with TRBJ2-1, with 8 bases that match TRBD1. The CDR3 loop spans 17 amino acids. V dropped 1 base and J dropped 2; count of bases not matched to a gene: 7. Germline V CDR1 and CDR2: MGHRA, YSYEKL.

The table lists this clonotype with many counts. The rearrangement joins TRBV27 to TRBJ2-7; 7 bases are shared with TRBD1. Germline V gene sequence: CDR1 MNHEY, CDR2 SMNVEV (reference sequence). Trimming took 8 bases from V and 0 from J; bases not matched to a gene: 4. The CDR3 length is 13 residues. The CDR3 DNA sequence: TGTGCCAGCTCGGGACAGCCCTCCTACGAGCAGTACTTC. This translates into CASSGQPSYEQYF.